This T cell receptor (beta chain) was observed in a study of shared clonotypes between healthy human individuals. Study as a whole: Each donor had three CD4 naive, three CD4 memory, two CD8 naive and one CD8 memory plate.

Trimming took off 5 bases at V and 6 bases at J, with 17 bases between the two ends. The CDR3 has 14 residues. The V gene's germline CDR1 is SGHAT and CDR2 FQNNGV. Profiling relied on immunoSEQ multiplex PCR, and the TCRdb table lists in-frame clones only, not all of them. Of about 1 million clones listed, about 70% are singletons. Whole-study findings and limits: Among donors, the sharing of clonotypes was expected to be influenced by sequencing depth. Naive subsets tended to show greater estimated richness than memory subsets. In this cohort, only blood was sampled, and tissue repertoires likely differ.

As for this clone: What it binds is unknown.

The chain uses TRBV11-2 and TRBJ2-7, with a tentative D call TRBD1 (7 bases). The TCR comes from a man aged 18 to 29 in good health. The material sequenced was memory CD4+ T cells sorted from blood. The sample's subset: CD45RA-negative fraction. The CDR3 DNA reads TGTGCCAGCAGCCCCGTCAGGGGGGCAGGCGAGCAGTACTTC. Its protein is CASSPVRGAGEQYF.